Described below is a single TCR beta chain sequence and its context. Its antigen is still unknown. The source of the sample is a study of cytomegalovirus exposure and HLA in healthy donors. V was shortened by 8 bases and J by 2 bases, with 13 bases between the two germline ends. CDR1 and CDR2 from the germline V gene are MNHNY and SVGAGI (reference sequence). The CDR3 is 14 residues long. This PCR relied on a set of 60 Vbeta primers and 13 Jbeta primers. The protocol was immunoSEQ multiplex PCR, while the TCRdb copy is restricted to in-frame clones and leaves out a portion. The sample lists roughly 100,000 clones; just over 75% were seen once. Study results and limitations: TCR beta sequences reportedly predicted most subjects' HLA-A and HLA-B alleles accurately. Links to common viral pathogens appeared, in a later analysis, for several of the most significant clusters. In a later analysis, the majority of CMV-associated beta chains seemingly showed HLA restriction.

The TCR originated in a man in his forties in good health and CMV-seropositive. Sample: PBMCs. V usage is TRBV6-6 and J usage is TRBJ1-5, with D uncertain. The CDR3 spells CASSLREGNQPQHF. Here the CDR3 DNA reads TGTGCCAGCTCCCTACGAGAGGGCAATCAGCCCCAGCATTTT.